Following are 30 T cell receptor beta chains from one sample sequenced in a study of blood T cell repertoires in COVID-19. The assay was immunoSEQ multiplex PCR, and TCRdb's table has in-frame clones only and misses some. The sample consists of fewer than 150,000 clones, 60% to 85% of them appearing once. Sequences were obtained from peripheral blood. Receptor source: a man in his 70s with acute or convalescent COVID-19.

This chain uses TRBV5-1 with TRBJ2-1; D is possibly TRBD2 (6 bases). V was clipped by 2 bases and J by 1 base, with 16 bases between them. Germline-derived CDR1 and CDR2 are SGHRS and YFSETQ. The CDR3 sequence is 17 residues long. CDR3 protein: CASSFTGTLLSYNEQFF. In DNA form, the CDR3 reads TGCGCCAGCAGCTTTACCGGGACTCTTCTATCCTACAATGAGCAGTTCTTC.

This clone was counted a few times. This rearrangement joins TRBV28 to TRBJ2-1, with D possibly being TRBD2 (6 bases). The CDR3 runs to 16 residues. Looked up from germline, CDR1 is MDHEN and CDR2 is SYDVKM. With 6 bases removed from V and 1 base from J, the gap between germline ends came to 16 bases. The CDR3 loop reads CASSPGDSGSYNEQFF. In DNA, the CDR3 is TGTGCCAGCAGCCCCGGTGATAGCGGATCCTACAATGAGCAGTTCTTC.

This clone was detected a few times. The rearrangement uses TRBV3-1 (or the pseudogene TRBV3-2) and TRBJ2-7, with 10 bases identical to TRBD2. CDR3 length: 16 residues. The germline V gene encodes CDR1 LGHDT and CDR2 YNNKEL (reference sequence). The junction had 8 bases not matched to a gene; V was cut back by 4 bases and J by 2 bases. The CDR3 here is CASSRETGTSAYEQYF. The CDR3 coding sequence is TGTGCCAGCAGCCGAGAGACAGGGACTAGCGCCTACGAGCAGTACTTC.

This clone was seen only once. This chain connects TRBV4-1 to TRBJ1-4; 8 nucleotides line up with TRBD1. This CDR3 has 15 residues. Germline V lookup: CDR1 MGHRA, CDR2 YSYEKL. The V gene end was trimmed by 2 bases and the J gene end by 4 bases; junction bases not matched to a gene: 3. In nucleotides, the CDR3 is TGCGCCAGCAGCCAACCACAGGGGGGTAATGAAAAACTGTTTTTT. It specifies CASSQPQGGNEKLFF.

The CDR3 sequence: CASSVLAGGGSGDTQYF. The DNA of the CDR3 is TGTGCCAGCAGCGTTTTGGCGGGAGGTGGTTCCGGAGATACGCAGTATTTT. This sequence joins TRBV9 and TRBJ2-3; 8 bases fit TRBD2. CDR1 is SGDLS, CDR2 YYNGEE, per germline. V was clipped by 2 bases and J by 5 bases; unmatched bases: 13. The CDR3 is 17 residues long. Complete variable domain (other parts from reference TRBV9 and TRBJ2-3): DSGVTQTPKHLITATGQRVTLRCSPRSGDLSVYWYQQSLDQGLQFLIQYYNGEERAKGNILERFSAQQFPDLHSELNLSSLELGDSALYFCASSVLAGGGSGDTQYFGPGTRLTVL.

V is TRBV5-6 and J is TRBJ1-2; the D gene is possibly TRBD1 (5 bases). Trimming took 1 base from V and 4 from J, leaving 14 bases between them. Germline loops: CDR1 SGHDT, CDR2 YYEEEE. The CDR3 totals 15 residues. Here the CDR3 reads CASSLYGTGVYGYTF. As DNA, the CDR3 is TGTGCCAGCAGCTTGTACGGGACGGGGGTCTATGGCTACACCTTC.

V usage is TRBV3-1 (or the pseudogene TRBV3-2) and J usage is TRBJ2-3; 7 bases agree with TRBD2. V lost 0 bases, J lost 4 bases, and 7 bases stayed unmatched. This CDR3 region has 16 residues. The germline CDR1 and CDR2 sequences are LGHDT and YNNKEL (reference sequence). The chain's CDR3 is CASSQDLGLGADTQYF. As DNA, the CDR3 is TGTGCCAGCAGCCAAGATCTTGGACTAGGGGCAGATACGCAGTATTTT.

This clone was picked up one time. The chain combines TRBV11-2 with TRBJ1-2, with D possibly matching TRBD1 (6 bases). Germline CDR1 and CDR2: SGHAT and FQNNGV. The ends were cut back, 4 bases at V and 0 bases at J, with 12 bases in the middle. CDR3 length: 15 residues. The CDR3 here is CASSYHRAANYGYTF. The CDR3 DNA reads TGTGCCAGCAGCTACCACAGGGCCGCTAACTATGGCTACACCTTC.

The V call is TRBV19, the J call TRBJ2-6; no definite D call. The V end lost 3 bases, the J end lost 0 bases, and 12 bases lay between the germline ends. The length of the CDR3 is 17 residues. From germline, CDR1 is LNHDA and CDR2 SQIVND (reference sequence). CDR3: CASSIILRLSGANVLTF. CDR3 DNA sequence: TGTGCCAGTAGTATTATCCTACGTCTCTCTGGGGCCAACGTCCTGACTTTC.

This clone was seen a few times. The chain links TRBV6-2 or TRBV6-3 to TRBJ2-1, with a tentative D call TRBD1 (6 bases). There are 13 residues in the CDR3. The germline V gene has CDR1 MNHEY and CDR2 SVGEGT. V was clipped by 5 bases and J by 2 bases, with 7 bases between them. In DNA, the CDR3 is TGTGCCAGCAGTGGGACACCCTACAATGAGCAGTTCTTC. Residues: CASSGTPYNEQFF.

V is TRBV18 and J is TRBJ2-7; 9 bases are a match to TRBD1. The V segment lost 3 bases and the J segment 5 bases; nucleotides outside the gene matches: 8. Germline V gives CDR1 KGHSH, CDR2 LQKENI. CDR3 length equals 15 residues. DNA for the CDR3: TGTGCCAGCTCACCTCAACAGGGGGCCGGGCACGAGCAGTACTTC. Residues: CASSPQQGAGHEQYF.

The CDR3 DNA follows: TGTGCCAGCAGCCAGGGACTAGCGGAGAGCACAGATACGCAGTATTTT. It encodes CASSQGLAESTDTQYF. The chain recombines TRBV5-5 with TRBJ2-3, with 11 bases that match TRBD2. There are 16 residues in the CDR3. Germline V gives CDR1 SGHKS, CDR2 YYEKEE (reference sequence). Germline trimming cut 4 bases from V and 0 bases from J; bases unmatched to any gene: 4.

This CDR3 is CASSYSSGNGANVLTF. The CDR3 nucleotides are TGTGCCAGCAGCTATTCTAGCGGGAATGGGGCCAACGTCCTGACTTTC. V and J are TRBV7-3 and TRBJ2-6; 9 bases match TRBD2. Germline assignment: CDR1 SGHTA and CDR2 FQGTGA. V lost 4 bases, J lost 3 bases, and 4 bases stayed unmatched. The CDR3 spans 16 residues.

This clone was counted between two and nine times. The CDR3 region is CASSPTSTSGITDTQYF. CDR3 bases: TGTGCCAGCAGCCCAACCTCGACTAGCGGGATCACAGATACGCAGTATTTT. The chain carries TRBV4-2 and TRBJ2-3; 11 positions agree with TRBD2. CDR1 and CDR2 from the germline V gene are LGHNA and YNFKEQ. The CDR3 loop spans 17 amino acids. Trimming took 4 bases from V and 2 from J; bases not matched to a gene: 8.

The rearrangement links TRBV11-2 to TRBJ2-5, with a weak D call TRBD2 (6 bases). CDR3 length equals 14 residues. Germline assignment: CDR1 SGHAT and CDR2 FQNNGV. V dropped 7 bases and J dropped 5 bases, with 17 bases sitting between them. The CDR3 DNA reads TGTGCCAGCACCTCGGGGGTCTGGGGGGAGACCCAGTACTTC. Translating it yields CASTSGVWGETQYF.

J is TRBJ2-5 and V is TRBV7-3; tentative D call: TRBD1 (7 bases). V lost 3 bases and J 5 bases, leaving 19 bases between the germline ends. The germline CDR1 and CDR2 sequences are SGHTA and FQGTGA. The CDR3 consists of 16 residues. CDR3 sequence (DNA): TGTGCCAGCAGCTTTGCCCCAGAGACAGGGAGGGAGACCCAGTACTTC. Protein: CASSFAPETGRETQYF.

This chain links TRBV7-2 with TRBJ1-2; no clear D. The CDR3 is 11 residues long. Trimming cost V 5 bases and J 5 bases, with 6 bases left between them. Germline assignment: CDR1 SGHTA and CDR2 FQGNSA. CDR3 in DNA: TGTGCCAGCAGCATGCAGTATGGCTACACCTTC. It specifies CASSMQYGYTF.

This clone has more than one count but fewer than ten. J is TRBJ1-1 and V is TRBV4-2, with 7 positions matching TRBD1. From germline, CDR1 is LGHNA and CDR2 YNFKEQ. The CDR3 has 17 amino acids. The ends lost 0 bases at V and 7 bases at J; junction bases unmatched: 14. The CDR3 spells CASSQDLNGPGGIEAFF. CDR3 DNA sequence: TGTGCCAGCAGCCAAGATCTCAACGGGCCAGGGGGGATTGAAGCTTTCTTT.

The V gene is TRBV18, the J gene TRBJ1-2; unclear D gene. The germline V gene encodes CDR1 KGHSH and CDR2 LQKENI. V was shortened by 0 bases and J by 1 base, with 6 bases between the two germline ends. The CDR3 contains 14 residues. The CDR3 nucleotides read TGTGCCAGCTCACCACCTAGCCTTAACTATGGCTACACCTTC. Translated: CASSPPSLNYGYTF.

The CDR3 DNA is TGTGCCAGCAACCTACGGGGCAGGGGTACCTATGGCTACACCTTC. This encodes CASNLRGRGTYGYTF. The V gene is TRBV7-2, the J gene TRBJ1-2; perhaps TRBD1 as D (6 bases). Germline V gene lookup returns CDR1 SGHTA and CDR2 FQGNSA. This CDR3 is 15 amino acids long. The V end lost 7 bases, the J end lost 4 bases, and 19 bases lay between the germline ends.

The rearrangement links TRBV4-2 to TRBJ2-2; 7 bases align to TRBD1. Per the germline V gene, CDR1 is LGHNA and CDR2 is YNFKEQ. The CDR3 consists of 15 residues. After removal of 2 bases from V and 2 bases from J, the junction contained 2 bases not matched to a gene. CDR3 amino acids: CASSQRQGNTGELFF. The CDR3 DNA reads as TGTGCCAGCAGCCAAAGACAGGGAAACACCGGGGAGCTGTTTTTT.

This clone was counted once. This chain uses TRBV7-9 with TRBJ1-6; no firm D call. Germline assignment: CDR1 SEHNR and CDR2 FQNEAQ (reference sequence). V was trimmed by 7 bases and J by 7 bases, leaving 14 bases between them. CDR3 length equals 14 residues. CDR3 coding DNA: TGTGCCAGCATCTCGAGCCAACGGAATTCACCCCTCCACTTT. Amino acids: CASISSQRNSPLHF.

Here the CDR3 DNA reads TGTGCCAGCAGTTTATTAGCGCGGGGGAGTGGGCAGCCCCAGCATTTT. Encoded protein: CASSLLARGSGQPQHF. V is TRBV28 and J is TRBJ1-5; a possible D gene is TRBD1 (5 bases). The length of the CDR3 is 16 residues. V was clipped by 1 base and J by 7 bases, with 17 bases between them. CDR1 and CDR2 from the germline V gene are MDHEN and SYDVKM. The full variable domain, completed using reference TRBV28 and TRBJ1-5, is DVKVTQSSRYLVKRTGEKVFLECVQDMDHENMFWYRQDPGLGLRLIYFSYDVKMKEKGDIPEGYSVSREKKERFSLILESASTNQTSMYLCASSLLARGSGQPQHFGDGTRLSIL.

The chain is built from TRBV2 and TRBJ1-1, with a tentative D call TRBD1 (5 bases). The CDR3 is 14 residues long. Trimming shortened V by 0 bases and J by 10 bases, and 15 bases separated the two germline ends. The germline gives CDR1 SNHLY, CDR2 FYNNEI. CDR3 residues: CASSEAAQGTRAFF. For the CDR3, the DNA is TGTGCCAGCAGTGAAGCCGCCCAGGGCACGAGAGCTTTCTTT.

To note about this clone: Other DNA sequences in this specimen translate into the identical CDR3. The gene calls are TRBV7-9 and TRBJ2-7, with unresolved D. Per the germline V gene, CDR1 is SEHNR and CDR2 is FQNEAQ (reference sequence). CDR3 length equals 11 residues. Trimming took 4 bases from V and 3 from J, leaving 4 bases between them. CDR3 protein: CASSSLYEQYF. In nucleotides, the CDR3 is TGTGCCAGCAGCTCCCTCTACGAGCAGTACTTC.

V and J are TRBV29-1 and TRBJ1-1; TRBD1 matches at 8 bases. This CDR3 region has 13 residues. CDR1 is SQVTM, CDR2 ANQGSEA, per germline. Losses at the gene ends were 7 bases for V and 4 bases for J; bases not matched to a gene: 8. The CDR3 nucleotides are TGCAGCGACTTCAGGGGGCTCGGCACTGAAGCTTTCTTT. This gives the protein CSDFRGLGTEAFF.

The chain employs TRBV5-5 and TRBJ2-2, with D possibly TRBD1 on 5 matching bases. Germline V lookup: CDR1 SGHKS, CDR2 YYEKEE (reference sequence). The V gene lost 1 base and the J gene lost 0 bases, with 7 bases spanning the gap. CDR3 length: 15 amino acids. The CDR3 coding sequence is TGTGCCAGCAGCTTGAGGACAACGAACACCGGGGAGCTGTTTTTT. Protein: CASSLRTTNTGELFF.

The rearrangement uses TRBV5-4 and TRBJ2-3; 7 bases fit TRBD1. The CDR3 length is 15 residues. With V trimmed by 0 bases and J by 1 base, 2 bases remained unmatched. CDR1 and CDR2 (germline): SGHNT, YYREEE (reference sequence). The DNA for the CDR3 is TGTGCCAGCAGCTTGGTGGGGACAGGCACAGATACGCAGTATTTT. Protein product: CASSLVGTGTDTQYF.

The genes are TRBV5-5 and TRBJ2-1, with a weak D call TRBD2 (6 bases). V lost 7 bases and J 8 bases, leaving 16 bases between the germline ends. Germline V gene lookup returns CDR1 SGHKS and CDR2 YYEKEE (reference sequence). This CDR3 has 13 residues. The DNA of the CDR3 is TGTGCCAGCTCGGGGGTAGCCCGCGATGAGCAGTTCTTC. Translation: CASSGVARDEQFF.

The rearrangement links TRBV4-1 to TRBJ1-3; no clear D. V was cut by 4 bases and J by 1 base, with 11 bases left in between. Germline V gene sequence: CDR1 MGHRA, CDR2 YSYEKL. The CDR3 is 15 amino acids. Here the CDR3 reads CASSRVPMSGNTIYF. DNA for the CDR3: TGCGCCAGCAGCCGAGTACCCATGTCTGGAAACACCATATATTTT.